This T cell receptor (beta chain) was observed in a study of human T cells and chemical hapten exposure. CDR3 length: 15 residues. After removal of 3 bases from V and 7 bases from J, the junction contained 5 bases not matched to a gene. Germline-derived CDR1 and CDR2 are DFQATT and SNEGSKA (reference sequence). In its sample, this clonotype was seen many times. This sample's time point: patch test 3, about 24 weeks after DPC sensitization. Treatment given: therapeutic diphenylcyclopropenone sensitization with weekly scalp DPC. TCRdb redid the calling of the RACE reads with MiXCR, one entry per CDR3 protein. The table includes 95,000 to 150,000 distinct CDR3 sequences, about 11% detected once.

The rearrangement links TRBV20-1 to TRBJ2-1; 14 bases align to TRBD2. This specimen was whole blood, taken in connection with sensitization to the hapten diphenylcyclopropenone (DPC). This TCR was recovered from a woman between 45 and 60 years old with alopecia areata. Some clones in this sample may be carry-over from other donors' samples. The CDR3 nucleotides read TGCAGTGCTAGGATCCGACTAGCGGGGGGGAATGAGCAGTTCTTC. Its protein is CSARIRLAGGNEQFF.